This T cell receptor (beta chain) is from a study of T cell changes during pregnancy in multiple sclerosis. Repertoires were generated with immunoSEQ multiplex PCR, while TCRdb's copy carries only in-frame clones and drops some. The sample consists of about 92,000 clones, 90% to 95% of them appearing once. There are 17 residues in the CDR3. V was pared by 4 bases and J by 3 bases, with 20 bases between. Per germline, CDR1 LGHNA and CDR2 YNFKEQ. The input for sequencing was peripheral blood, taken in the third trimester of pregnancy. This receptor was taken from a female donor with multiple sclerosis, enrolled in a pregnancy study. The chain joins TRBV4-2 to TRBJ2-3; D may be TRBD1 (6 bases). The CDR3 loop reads CASSRATGRRGTDTQYF. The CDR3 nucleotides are TGTGCCAGCAGCCGGGCAACAGGGAGAAGAGGGACAGATACGCAGTATTTT.